This T cell receptor beta chain originates from a study of beta chain features in type 1 diabetes. Study information: The number of sorted cells examined across all samples was under 140,000,000.

Study results and limitations: TCRB rearrangement may or may not be influenced by HLA type; here this remained unresolved. Patients with type 1 diabetes showed fewer VDJ junction insertions and more deletions. Type 1 diabetes patients had moderately but significantly shorter TCRB CDR3s in all four CD4+ subsets.

TCRB transcripts that were expressed got sequenced, as all of the isolated RNA had been reverse transcribed. Measured with immunoSEQ multiplex PCR; TCRdb has only the in-frame clones, and not every one. The sample has 450,000 to 600,000 clones; roughly 30% are singletons. On this clone itself: The antigen is unknown.

This receptor was taken from a man aged 18 to 29 in good health. Sequences were obtained from naive CD4+ T cells from blood.

CDR3 amino acids: CASSQDRGETQYF. In DNA, the CDR3 is TGCGCCAGCAGCCAAGACAGGGGAGAGACCCAGTACTTC. The J gene is TRBJ2-5, the V gene TRBV4-1; D perhaps matches TRBD1 (6 bases). V was trimmed by 0 bases and J by 4 bases, leaving 6 bases between them. The CDR3 totals 13 residues. Looked up from germline, CDR1 is MGHRA and CDR2 is YSYEKL.